This entry describes one T cell receptor (beta chain). All participating donors were Caucasian adults from Nashville, Tennessee. This sample was included in a study of shared clonotypes between healthy human individuals. The CDR3 sequence is 18 residues long. Trimming cost V 5 bases and J 4 bases, with 27 bases left between them. The germline V gene encodes CDR1 MDHEN and CDR2 SYDVKM. Genomic DNA of each subset was evenly split across several immunoSEQ plates. The assay was immunoSEQ multiplex PCR, and TCRdb's table has in-frame clones only and misses some. The data show about 690,000 clones, around 91% seen once.

The source of this sequence is a man aged 18 to 30 in good health. Some clones in this sample may be carry-over from other donors' samples. The sequenced material came from memory CD8+ T cells from PBMCs. Regarding subset: CD45RO+ cells pooled with CCR7-negative TemRA cells. The chain couples TRBV28 to TRBJ2-7; D gene uncertain. As DNA, the CDR3 is TGTGCCAGCAGTCCCCGCCGTTGGCGAGCTTCTGGTATGTACGAGCAGTACTTC. As protein: CASSPRRWRASGMYEQYF.